Presented here are 30 T cell receptor beta chains from one specimen sequenced in a study of CD8+CD57+ T cells in acquired aplastic anemia. CDR3 and TCR beta VDJ profiling relied on genomic DNA as the template. TCRdb re-analysed the reads in MiXCR, keeping a single row per CDR3 protein. Of around 200,000 distinct CDR3 sequences listed, 55% to 65% were seen once; the top ten hold 58%. Individuals selected for sequencing had exhibited CD8+CD57+ cell expansion on flow cytometry. The material sequenced was sorted CD4+, CD8+, or CD8+CD57+ T cells (not recorded which) from PBMCs. These receptors came from a human donor with aplastic anemia.

The chain uses TRBV19 and TRBJ2-2, with D perhaps matching TRBD2 (7 bases). The V gene's germline CDR1 is LNHDA and CDR2 SQIVND (reference sequence). Trimming removed 4 bases at V and 4 bases at J, with 13 bases between. This CDR3 contains 15 residues. The CDR3 loop reads CASSRGGLVTGELFF. CDR3 nucleotides: TGTGCCAGTAGTAGGGGGGGCCTTGTCACCGGGGAGCTGTTTTTT.

The chain couples TRBV19 to TRBJ2-7; D might be TRBD1 (6 bases). Germline CDR1 LNHDA, CDR2 SQIVND (reference sequence). V was cut by 9 bases and J by 6 bases, with 21 bases left in between. CDR3 size: 14 residues. The CDR3 sequence is CASSEGTPNSEQYF. For the CDR3, the DNA is TGTGCCAGCAGCGAGGGGACACCTAACTCCGAGCAGTACTTC.

A single count supports this clonotype. This chain connects TRBV20-1 to TRBJ1-6; unclear D gene. V lost 3 bases and J 8 bases, leaving 20 bases between the germline ends. Germline V lookup: CDR1 DFQATT, CDR2 SNEGSKA (reference sequence). The length of the CDR3 is 16 residues. CDR3 region: CSASPIKAIDYSPLHF. The CDR3 DNA follows: TGCAGTGCTAGTCCGATAAAGGCCATAGATTATTCACCCCTCCACTTT.

J is TRBJ2-2 and V is TRBV12-3 or TRBV12-4; D might be TRBD1 or TRBD2, each matching 5 bases. Trimming shortened V by 5 bases and J by 2 bases, and 12 bases separated the two germline ends. CDR3 length equals 15 residues. The CDR3 loop reads CASSAGAINTGELFF. DNA of the CDR3: TGTGCCAGCAGTGCCGGGGCAATCAACACCGGGGAGCTGTTTTTT.

This clonotype was counted ten times or more. The chain uses TRBV9 and TRBJ1-3, with no clear D. The CDR3 length is 15 residues. The V gene lost 1 base and the J gene lost 0 bases, with 8 bases spanning the gap. Germline V gives CDR1 SGDLS, CDR2 YYNGEE. CDR3 sequence reads: CASSVREGSGNTIYF. CDR3 sequence (DNA): TGTGCCAGCAGCGTACGGGAGGGCTCTGGAAACACCATATATTTT.

The CDR3 DNA reads as TGCAGTGCTCTTTCGAGCCTGAGGATCGAGGTAGATACGCAGTATTTT. It is translated as CSALSSLRIEVDTQYF. This rearrangement joins TRBV20-1 to TRBJ2-3; D gene ambiguous. With 5 bases removed from V and 5 bases from J, the gap between germline ends came to 23 bases. The V gene's germline CDR1 is DFQATT and CDR2 SNEGSKA (reference sequence). The CDR3 runs to 16 residues.

The CDR3 DNA sequence: TGTGCCAGCAGGTCCACAGGGTCCGGCTATGGCTACACCTTC. Its protein product is CASRSTGSGYGYTF. This sequence joins TRBV2 and TRBJ1-2; the D gene is possibly TRBD1 (6 bases). V was clipped by 6 bases and J by 4 bases, with 15 bases between them. The germline gives CDR1 SNHLY, CDR2 FYNNEI. The CDR3 length is 14 residues.

V and J are TRBV4-3 and TRBJ2-1, with TRBD1 as a possible D gene (5 bases). This CDR3 spans 13 amino acids. V lost 3 bases, J lost 2 bases, and 5 bases lay in between. Germline V CDR1 and CDR2: LGHNA, YSLEER. CDR3 DNA: TGCGCCAGCAGCCAGGGGCCCTACAATGAGCAGTTCTTC. This translates into CASSQGPYNEQFF.

The J gene is TRBJ2-7, the V gene TRBV7-8; 12 bases agree with TRBD2. CDR1 and CDR2 (germline): SGHVS, FQNEAQ. The CDR3 is 19 amino acids. The V segment lost 4 bases and the J segment 1 base; nucleotides outside the gene matches: 14. CDR3 region: CASSSSLAGGHVRSYEQYF. Written as DNA, the CDR3 is TGTGCCAGCAGCTCGAGCCTAGCGGGAGGGCATGTAAGGTCCTACGAGCAGTACTTC. The variable domain in full, with the rest retrieved from reference TRBV7-8 and TRBJ2-7, is GAGVSQSPRYKVAKRGQDVALRCDPISGHVSLFWYQQALGQGPEFLTYFQNEAQLDKSGLPSDRFFAERPEGSVSTLKIQRTQQEDSAVYLCASSSSLAGGHVRSYEQYFGPGTRLTVT.

This clonotype was detected a few times. The rearrangement uses TRBV7-8 and TRBJ2-3; 9 bases line up with TRBD1. Unmatched junction bases numbered 8, after V lost 4 bases and J lost 3 bases. The CDR3 length is 16 residues. Per the germline V gene, CDR1 is SGHVS and CDR2 is FQNEAQ. The CDR3 DNA is TGTGCCAGCAGCTCCGGGACAGGGCTGAAAACAGATACGCAGTATTTT. It is translated as CASSSGTGLKTDTQYF. Combining the CDR3 with reference TRBV7-8 and TRBJ2-3 gives the whole variable domain GAGVSQSPRYKVAKRGQDVALRCDPISGHVSLFWYQQALGQGPEFLTYFQNEAQLDKSGLPSDRFFAERPEGSVSTLKIQRTQQEDSAVYLCASSSGTGLKTDTQYFGPGTRLTVL.

V and J are TRBV19 and TRBJ2-7; 7 bases line up with TRBD1. Germline V lookup: CDR1 LNHDA, CDR2 SQIVND (reference sequence). V lost 5 bases and J lost 0; bases outside the gene matches: 7. CDR3 length: 15 amino acids. The CDR3 DNA is TGTGCCAGTAGTGGGCGACAGGGATACTCCTACGAGCAGTACTTC. Translated: CASSGRQGYSYEQYF.

This clonotype was detected a few times. The chain couples TRBV2 to TRBJ2-5; unclear D gene. Trimming cost V 4 bases and J 1 base, with 7 bases left between them. This CDR3 region has 13 residues. Per germline, CDR1 SNHLY and CDR2 FYNNEI. CDR3 loop: CASSVVLQETQYF. CDR3 DNA: TGTGCCAGCAGTGTCGTCCTCCAAGAGACCCAGTACTTC.

The chain has TRBV7-2 and TRBJ2-1; 12 bases are shared with TRBD2. The V and J ends lost 6 bases and 8 bases, in that order; junction bases with no gene match: 14. In germline, CDR1 is SGHTA, CDR2 FQGNSA. This CDR3 has 17 residues. CDR3 loop: CASRPTPTSGSFDEQFF. The CDR3, as DNA: TGTGCCAGCAGACCTACCCCGACTAGCGGGAGTTTCGATGAGCAGTTCTTC.

The genes are TRBV7-9 and TRBJ2-5; 12 nucleotides align to TRBD2. This CDR3 region has 17 residues. Germline lookup yields CDR1 SEHNR and CDR2 FQNEAQ (reference sequence). Trimming at V came to 4 bases and at J to 4 bases, leaving 10 bases not matched to a gene. The CDR3 nucleotides read TGTGCCAGCAGCTGGGTAACTAGCGGGGGGCCGCGAGAGACCCAGTACTTC. Translating gives CASSWVTSGGPRETQYF.

In its sample, this clonotype was seen many times. The chain combines TRBV5-5 with TRBJ2-7; 10 bases align to TRBD1. With 4 bases clipped from V and 5 bases from J, the junction kept 6 bases outside the gene matches. This CDR3 is 14 amino acids long. Germline CDR1 SGHKS, CDR2 YYEKEE (reference sequence). CDR3 sequence reads: CASSPTGGLDEQYF. The CDR3 DNA follows: TGTGCCAGCAGCCCGACAGGGGGCCTCGACGAGCAGTACTTC.

CDR3 residues: CASSSLLLAGDTQYF. The CDR3 coding sequence is TGTGCCAGCAGCTCCCTTCTTCTAGCGGGAGATACGCAGTATTTT. The V gene is TRBV7-2, the J gene TRBJ2-3; 8 bases are shared with TRBD2. The CDR3 contains 15 residues. V shed 4 bases and J 5 bases; nucleotides not matched to a gene: 8. Germline V CDR1 and CDR2: SGHTA, FQGNSA.

The rearrangement uses TRBV10-3 and TRBJ2-5, with 11 bases identical to TRBD2. CDR1 ENHRY and CDR2 SYGVKD come from the germline V gene. J was trimmed by 5 bases and V by 10 bases; bases with no gene match: 12. The CDR3 spans 15 residues. This CDR3 reads CATSMLAGGWETQYF. The CDR3, as DNA: TGTGCCACATCCATGCTAGCGGGAGGTTGGGAGACCCAGTACTTC.

This clonotype was observed a few times. V and J are TRBV7-9 and TRBJ2-5; D is tentatively TRBD1 or TRBD2 (5 bases each). V shed 1 base and J shed 4 bases, with 10 bases lying between them. The CDR3 is 14 residues long. The germline CDR1 and CDR2 sequences are SEHNR and FQNEAQ (reference sequence). This chain's CDR3 is CASSLVGTGETQYF. CDR3 coding DNA: TGTGCCAGCAGCTTAGTGGGGACGGGAGAGACCCAGTACTTC.

The V call is TRBV10-3, the J call TRBJ2-7; unclear D gene. The length of the CDR3 is 14 residues. Germline-derived CDR1 and CDR2 are ENHRY and SYGVKD. Trimming shortened V by 2 bases and J by 3 bases, and 11 bases separated the two germline ends. This CDR3 is CAISEGVPHYEQYF. The CDR3 nucleotides are TGTGCCATCAGTGAGGGGGTCCCCCACTACGAGCAGTACTTC.

V usage is TRBV12-3 or TRBV12-4 and J usage is TRBJ2-1; 10 nucleotides agree with TRBD2. After removal of 5 bases from V and 10 bases from J, the junction contained 5 bases not matched to a gene. This CDR3 has 13 amino acids. CDR3: CASSLTTSGEQFF. As DNA, the CDR3 is TGTGCCAGCAGTCTCACGACTAGCGGGGAGCAGTTCTTC.

V is TRBV10-2 and J is TRBJ2-3; D is perhaps TRBD1 (5 bases). CDR1 WSHSY and CDR2 SAAADI come from the germline V gene. This CDR3 has 13 amino acids. The V end lost 6 bases, the J end lost 4 bases, and 11 bases lay between the germline ends. This chain's CDR3 is CASSGQGPDTQYF. Written as DNA, the CDR3 is TGCGCCAGCAGCGGTCAGGGCCCAGATACGCAGTATTTT.

The V gene is TRBV9, the J gene TRBJ1-3; D is unresolved. The CDR3 runs to 13 residues. Trimming pared 4 bases from V and 3 bases from J, leaving 8 bases between. CDR1 is SGDLS and CDR2 is YYNGEE in the germline V gene. The CDR3 nucleotides read TGTGCCAGCAGCCCTGGTGATGGAAACACCATATATTTT. Protein sequence: CASSPGDGNTIYF.

This clonotype was seen a handful of times. V and J are TRBV7-9 and TRBJ2-7; TRBD2 matches at 7 bases. CDR3 size: 15 residues. The ends lost 5 bases at V and 1 base at J; junction bases unmatched: 8. The germline V gene encodes CDR1 SEHNR and CDR2 FQNEAQ (reference sequence). In DNA form, the CDR3 reads TGTGCCAGCAGCCCCACTAGCGAATATTCCTACGAGCAGTACTTC. Translating it yields CASSPTSEYSYEQYF.

J is TRBJ2-5 and V is TRBV7-6; TRBD1 might be the D (5 bases). Germline loops: CDR1 SGHVS, CDR2 FNYEAQ. This CDR3 spans 16 amino acids. The V and J ends lost 3 bases and 1 base respectively, with 15 bases between them. This CDR3 is CASSLLLLGAQETQYF. In nucleotides, the CDR3 is TGTGCCAGCAGCTTGCTCTTACTTGGGGCCCAAGAGACCCAGTACTTC.

This chain connects TRBV2 to TRBJ1-1; 7 bases fit TRBD1. The CDR3 is made up of 14 amino acids. Germline V gene data show CDR1 as SNHLY and CDR2 as FYNNEI. Unmatched junction bases numbered 10, after V lost 7 bases and J lost 5 bases. CDR3 sequence reads: CASNRQGMGTEAFF. The CDR3 bases are TGTGCCAGCAATAGACAGGGCATGGGAACTGAAGCTTTCTTT.

The chain has TRBV19 and TRBJ2-5, with 7 bases identical to TRBD1. Looked up from germline, CDR1 is LNHDA and CDR2 is SQIVND (reference sequence). The junction had 5 bases not matched to a gene; V was cut back by 3 bases and J by 4 bases. The CDR3 sequence is 14 residues long. The CDR3 here is CASSIYRQGETQYF. CDR3 nucleotides: TGTGCCAGTAGTATCTACCGACAGGGAGAGACCCAGTACTTC.

The chain joins TRBV2 to TRBJ2-3, with unresolved D. CDR3 size: 14 residues. V lost 1 base, J lost 2 bases, and 7 bases lay in between. CDR1 is SNHLY, CDR2 FYNNEI, per germline. The CDR3 region has the DNA TGTGCCAGCAGTGAAGGCCAGGTCACAGATACGCAGTATTTT. Its protein is CASSEGQVTDTQYF.

This sequence joins TRBV19 and TRBJ1-5; a possible D gene is TRBD1 (5 bases). The CDR3 spans 15 residues. Germline values: CDR1 LNHDA, CDR2 SQIVND (reference sequence). Trimming shortened V by 5 bases and J by 5 bases, and 16 bases separated the two germline ends. CDR3 nucleotide sequence: TGTGCCAGTAGTGGAGACAGCATATTTTATCAGCCCCAGCATTTT. Encoded protein: CASSGDSIFYQPQHF.

This clonotype was counted a few times. The V gene is TRBV24-1, the J gene TRBJ1-1, with a possible D match to TRBD1 (6 bases). CDR3 length equals 12 residues. The V end was cut by 7 bases, the J end by 3 bases, with 8 bases between. Germline CDR1 and CDR2: KGHDR and SFDVKD. In DNA form, the CDR3 reads TGTGCCACCAGGGACAGAGACACTGAAGCTTTCTTT. It encodes CATRDRDTEAFF.

The chain has TRBV7-8 and TRBJ2-5; perhaps TRBD1 as D (6 bases). The germline CDR1 and CDR2 sequences are SGHVS and FQNEAQ. The CDR3 length is 14 residues. V shed 10 bases and J shed 3 bases, with 18 bases lying between them. The CDR3 here is CAISLSQGEETQYF. The CDR3, as DNA: TGTGCCATCAGTCTCTCACAGGGTGAAGAGACCCAGTACTTC.